One and the same sample provided the 11 T cell receptor beta chains below, sequenced in a study of cytomegalovirus exposure and HLA in healthy donors (dated by TCRdb to about 2017). Library preparation used the immunoSEQ multiplex PCR assay. For the multiplex PCR, a mixture combining 60 forward primers for TCR Vbeta segments and 13 reverse primers for TCR Jbeta segments was used. In its TCRdb copy, this immuneACCESS table keeps in-frame sequences only and misses some clones. Where compared with another copy, unresolved V genes explain less than half of these, and the others have no known cause. This sample has 150,000 to 200,000 clones in its table, and around 80% of those were observed once. The ten largest clones take up around 1.4% of the sample. The specimen was PBMCs. Source of these receptors: a girl aged 10-17 years in good health and CMV-seropositive.

The rearrangement links TRBV15 to TRBJ2-2; 8 bases map to TRBD1. V lost 4 bases, J lost 6 bases, and 4 bases stayed unmatched. The CDR3 covers 14 residues. In germline, CDR1 is LNHNV, CDR2 YYDKDF (reference sequence). Written as DNA, the CDR3 is TGTGCCACCAGCACCCGACAGGGGTCCGGGGAGCTGTTTTTT. It is translated as CATSTRQGSGELFF.

The chain has TRBV5-1 and TRBJ2-7, with 11 bases lining up with TRBD1. Germline V gene data show CDR1 as SGHRS and CDR2 as YFSETQ. The CDR3 is made up of 15 amino acids. With 2 bases clipped from V and 3 bases from J, the junction kept 4 bases outside the gene matches. CDR3 region: CASSFRTGGFYEQYF. In nucleotides, the CDR3 is TGCGCCAGCAGCTTCAGGACAGGGGGCTTCTACGAGCAGTACTTC. Looking up the rest from reference TRBV5-1 and TRBJ2-7 gives the full variable domain: KAGVTQTPRYLIKTRGQQVTLSCSPISGHRSVSWYQQTPGQGLQFLFEYFSETQRNKGNFPGRFSGRQFSNSRSEMNVSTLELGDSALYLCASSFRTGGFYEQYFGPGTRLTVT.

The J gene is TRBJ1-5, the V gene TRBV7-9, with 7 nucleotides matching TRBD1. The CDR3 is 13 amino acids. CDR1 is SEHNR, CDR2 FQNEAQ, per germline (reference sequence). The V segment lost 5 bases and the J segment 4 bases; nucleotides outside the gene matches: 2. In DNA, the CDR3 is TGTGCCAGCAGCCCACAGGGGAATCAGCCCCAGCATTTT. Translating gives CASSPQGNQPQHF.

V and J are TRBV9 and TRBJ2-1; 7 positions agree with TRBD1. Trimming removed 4 bases from V and 3 bases from J; junction bases left unmatched: 4. CDR3 length: 14 residues. Germline CDR1 is SGDLS and CDR2 is YYNGEE. The chain's CDR3 is CASSYRGGYNEQFF. The CDR3 DNA reads TGTGCCAGCAGCTACAGGGGTGGCTACAATGAGCAGTTCTTC.

In DNA form, the CDR3 reads TGCGCCAGCAGCCAAGGAGCGGGCTACGAGCAGTACTTC. This gives the protein CASSQGAGYEQYF. This sequence joins TRBV4-1 and TRBJ2-7, with D maybe TRBD2 (6 bases). Germline V gene lookup returns CDR1 MGHRA and CDR2 YSYEKL. V gave up 1 base and J gave up 3 bases, with 7 bases separating them. The CDR3 has 13 amino acids.

Here the CDR3 DNA reads TGTGCCAGCAGTGAGAGGGACAGGGTCGGGTTACGTACCGGGGAGCTGTTTTTT. Protein: CASSERDRVGLRTGELFF. The J gene is TRBJ2-2, the V gene TRBV25-1; 9 bases match TRBD1. J was trimmed by 5 bases and V by 3 bases; bases with no gene match: 13. Germline assignment: CDR1 MGHDK and CDR2 SYGVNS. The CDR3 contains 18 residues.

The rearrangement links TRBV19 to TRBJ2-1; 13 bases agree with TRBD2. CDR1 is LNHDA and CDR2 is SQIVND in the germline V gene (reference sequence). Trimming removed 6 bases from V and 6 bases from J; junction bases left unmatched: 2. The CDR3 length is 14 residues. CDR3 region: CASSRTSGSNEQFF. In DNA, the CDR3 is TGTGCCAGTAGCAGGACTAGCGGGAGCAATGAGCAGTTCTTC.

The J gene is TRBJ2-5, the V gene TRBV25-1; tentatively, D is TRBD1 (6 bases). CDR3 length: 16 residues. Per the germline V gene, CDR1 is MGHDK and CDR2 is SYGVNS. Trimming removed 7 bases at V and 3 bases at J, with 21 bases between. Here the CDR3 DNA reads TGTGCCAGCACCGAATTTACAGGGATTGAGGAAGAGACCCAGTACTTC. Translation: CASTEFTGIEEETQYF. The whole variable domain, remainder taken from reference TRBV25-1 and TRBJ2-5, is EADIYQTPRYLVIGTGKKITLECSQTMGHDKMYWYQQDPGMELHLIHYSYGVNSTEKGDLSSESTVSRIRTEHFPLTLESARPSHTSQYLCASTEFTGIEEETQYFGPGTRLLVL.

The chain is built from TRBV27 and TRBJ1-4; 9 bases map to TRBD1. V lost 4 bases, J lost 4 bases, and 7 bases stayed unmatched. The CDR3 totals 16 residues. Germline CDR1 reads MNHEY; CDR2 reads SMNVEV (reference sequence). This CDR3 reads CASSSQGAQNNEKLFF. CDR3 sequence (DNA): TGTGCCAGCAGTTCACAGGGGGCGCAGAATAATGAAAAACTGTTTTTT.

CDR3 in amino acids: CASSPTGGSGNTIYF. As DNA, the CDR3 is TGTGCCAGCAGTCCAACAGGGGGCTCTGGAAACACCATATATTTT. The chain recombines TRBV25-1 with TRBJ1-3, with 8 nucleotides matching TRBD1. Germline lookup yields CDR1 MGHDK and CDR2 SYGVNS. The J segment lost 0 bases and the V segment lost 5 bases, leaving 3 bases of the junction unmatched. The CDR3 covers 15 residues.

The V gene is TRBV7-8, the J gene TRBJ1-4; the match to TRBD1 covers 9 bases. The CDR3 covers 15 residues. Trimming removed 3 bases from V and 5 bases from J; junction bases left unmatched: 4. Germline V gene data show CDR1 as SGHVS and CDR2 as FQNEAQ. The CDR3 sequence: CASSFPQGANEKLFF. The CDR3 bases are TGTGCCAGCAGCTTCCCACAGGGGGCGAATGAAAAACTGTTTTTT.